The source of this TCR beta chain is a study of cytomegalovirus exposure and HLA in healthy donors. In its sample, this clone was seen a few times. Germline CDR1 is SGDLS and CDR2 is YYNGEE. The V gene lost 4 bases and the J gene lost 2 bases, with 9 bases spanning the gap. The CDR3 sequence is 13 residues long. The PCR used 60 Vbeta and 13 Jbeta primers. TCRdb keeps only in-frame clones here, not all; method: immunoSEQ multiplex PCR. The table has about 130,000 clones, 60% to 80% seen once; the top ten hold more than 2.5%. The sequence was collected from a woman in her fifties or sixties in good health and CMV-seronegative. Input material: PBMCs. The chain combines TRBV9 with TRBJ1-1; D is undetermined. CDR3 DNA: TGTGCCAGCAGCATTGCGGGCAACACTGAAGCTTTCTTT. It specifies CASSIAGNTEAFF.